This T cell receptor beta chain was recorded in a study of T cell responses to AZD1222 COVID-19 vaccine. Points from the study as a whole: Females outnumbered males among donors, who were mostly white British; clonal diversity was possibly underestimated.

Clones were sequenced by immunoSEQ multiplex PCR, and TCRdb holds only the in-frame ones, with some missing. The table has about 160,000 clones, 88% seen once; the top ten hold about 4.5%. V was pared by 0 bases and J by 1 base, with 11 bases between. Germline loops: CDR1 SGHRS, CDR2 YFSETQ. The CDR3 runs 15 residues. A note on this clone: Its antigen is as yet unknown.

The receptor was isolated from an adult who received the AZD1222 COVID-19 vaccine. Sample: peripheral blood, taken 28 days after the second AZD1222 dose. V is TRBV5-1 and J is TRBJ2-7; D might be TRBD2 (6 bases). For the CDR3, the DNA is TGCGCCAGCAGCTTGGCTGGCGGGGCATCCTACGAGCAGTACTTC. Its protein is CASSLAGGASYEQYF.